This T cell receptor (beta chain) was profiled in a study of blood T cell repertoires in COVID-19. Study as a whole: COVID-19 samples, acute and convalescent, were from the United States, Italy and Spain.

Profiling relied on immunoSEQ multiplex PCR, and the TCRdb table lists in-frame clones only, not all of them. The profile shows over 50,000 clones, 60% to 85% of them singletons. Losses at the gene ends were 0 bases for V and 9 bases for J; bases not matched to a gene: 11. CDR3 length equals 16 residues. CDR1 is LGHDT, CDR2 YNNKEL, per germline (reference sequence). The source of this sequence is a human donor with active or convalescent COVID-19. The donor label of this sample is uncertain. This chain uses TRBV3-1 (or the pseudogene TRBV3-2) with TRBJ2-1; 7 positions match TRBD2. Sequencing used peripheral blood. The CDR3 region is CASSQEFAGAGGEQFF. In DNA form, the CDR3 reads TGTGCCAGCAGCCAAGAATTTGCGGGAGCCGGGGGTGAGCAGTTCTTC.